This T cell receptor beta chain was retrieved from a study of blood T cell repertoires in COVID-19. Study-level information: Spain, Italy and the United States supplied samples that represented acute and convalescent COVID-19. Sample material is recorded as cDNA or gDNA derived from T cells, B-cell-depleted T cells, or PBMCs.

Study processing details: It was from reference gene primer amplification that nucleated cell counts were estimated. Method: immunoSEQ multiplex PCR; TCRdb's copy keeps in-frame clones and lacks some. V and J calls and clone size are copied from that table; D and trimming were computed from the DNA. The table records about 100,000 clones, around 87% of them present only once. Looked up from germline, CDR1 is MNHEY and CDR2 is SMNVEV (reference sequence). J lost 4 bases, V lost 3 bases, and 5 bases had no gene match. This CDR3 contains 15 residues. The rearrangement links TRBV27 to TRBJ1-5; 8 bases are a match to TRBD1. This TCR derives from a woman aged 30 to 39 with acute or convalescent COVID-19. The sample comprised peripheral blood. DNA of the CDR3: TGTGCCAGCAGTTTTGGGACAGGCAGGAATCAGCCCCAGCATTTT. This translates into CASSFGTGRNQPQHF.